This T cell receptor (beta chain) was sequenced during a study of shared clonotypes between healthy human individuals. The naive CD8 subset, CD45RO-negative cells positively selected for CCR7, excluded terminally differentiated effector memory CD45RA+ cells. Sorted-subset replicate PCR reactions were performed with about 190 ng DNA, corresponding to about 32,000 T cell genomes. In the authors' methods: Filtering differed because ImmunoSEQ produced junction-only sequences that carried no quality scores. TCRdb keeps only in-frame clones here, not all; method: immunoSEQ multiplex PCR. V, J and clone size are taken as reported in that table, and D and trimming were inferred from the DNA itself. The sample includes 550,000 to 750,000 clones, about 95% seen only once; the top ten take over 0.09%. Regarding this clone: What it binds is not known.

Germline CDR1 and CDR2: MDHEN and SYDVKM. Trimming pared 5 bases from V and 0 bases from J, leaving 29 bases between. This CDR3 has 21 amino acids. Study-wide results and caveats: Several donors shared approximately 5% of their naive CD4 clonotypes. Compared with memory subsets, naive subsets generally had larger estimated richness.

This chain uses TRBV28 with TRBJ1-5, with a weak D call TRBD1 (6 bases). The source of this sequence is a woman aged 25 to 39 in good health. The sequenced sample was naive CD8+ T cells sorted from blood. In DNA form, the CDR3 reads TGTGCCAGCAGTACCTCGGTTGACAGGACCGGACGGGAGGGTAGCAATCAGCCCCAGCATTTT. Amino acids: CASSTSVDRTGREGSNQPQHF.